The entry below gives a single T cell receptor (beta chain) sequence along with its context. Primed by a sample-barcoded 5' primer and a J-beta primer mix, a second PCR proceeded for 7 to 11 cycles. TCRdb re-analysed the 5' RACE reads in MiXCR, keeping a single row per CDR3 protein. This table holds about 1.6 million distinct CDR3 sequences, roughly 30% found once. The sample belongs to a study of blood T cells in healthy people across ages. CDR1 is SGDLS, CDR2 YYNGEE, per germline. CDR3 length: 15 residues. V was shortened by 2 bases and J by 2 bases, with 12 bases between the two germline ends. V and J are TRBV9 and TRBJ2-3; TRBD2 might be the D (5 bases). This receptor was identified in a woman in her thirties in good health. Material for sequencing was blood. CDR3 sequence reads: CASSVLRVPTDTQYF. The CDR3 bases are TGTGCCAGCAGCGTCCTGAGGGTCCCCACAGATACGCAGTATTTT.